This is a list of T cell receptor beta chains from one sample in a study of vaccination and CD4 T cells after COVID-19. For these receptors, no antigen is known. TCRdb called the PCR reads again in MiXCR, with one record for every CDR3 protein. In the table there are some 11,000 distinct CDR3 sequences, roughly 40% of which are singletons. Sequencing was performed on CD4+ T cells from blood, cultured in vitro. The receptor set was obtained from a human donor who had recovered from COVID-19. Each CDR3 is given with its conserved first and last residue. D genes are given only for firm matches. Only part of the rows carry a size: once, few, many, or a class if the clone is expanded.

d_gene: NA; v_gene: TRBV6-1; abundance: few; j_gene: TRBJ1-2; CDR3aa: CASNPIQGDYGYTF; CDR3nt: TGTGCCAGCAATCCGATTCAGGGAGACTATGGCTACACCTTC
d_gene: NA; v_gene: TRBV12-3/TRBV12-4; abundance: NA; j_gene: TRBJ2-7; CDR3aa: CASSLTGKLAEQYF; CDR3nt: TGTGCCAGCAGTCTCACCGGGAAGCTAGCCGAGCAGTACTTC
d_gene: NA; v_gene: TRBV19; abundance: few; j_gene: TRBJ1-5; CDR3aa: CASWEGRGNQPQHF; CDR3nt: TGTGCCAGTTGGGAGGGTCGAGGCAATCAGCCCCAGCATTTT
d_gene: NA; v_gene: TRBV7-9; abundance: few; j_gene: TRBJ2-5; CDR3aa: CASSLQETQYF; CDR3nt: TGTGCCAGCAGCTTACAAGAGACCCAGTACTTC
d_gene: NA; v_gene: TRBV6-2/TRBV6-3; abundance: NA; j_gene: TRBJ1-1; CDR3aa: CASSYPPWGNTEAFF; CDR3nt: TGTGCCAGCAGTTATCCCCCGTGGGGGAACACTGAAGCTTTCTTT
d_gene: NA; v_gene: TRBV7-2; abundance: NA; j_gene: TRBJ1-5; CDR3aa: CASSLNPGQPQHF; CDR3nt: TGTGCCAGCAGCTTAAACCCCGGGCAGCCCCAGCATTTT
d_gene: NA; v_gene: TRBV12-3/TRBV12-4; abundance: NA; j_gene: TRBJ1-2; CDR3aa: CASSKQGGYGYTF; CDR3nt: TGTGCCAGCAGTAAACAGGGAGGCTATGGCTACACCTTC
d_gene: NA; v_gene: TRBV4-3; abundance: NA; j_gene: TRBJ1-1; CDR3aa: CASSQGHLNTEAFF; CDR3nt: TGCGCCAGCAGCCAAGGACATCTGAACACTGAAGCTTTCTTT
d_gene: NA; v_gene: TRBV7-9; abundance: NA; j_gene: TRBJ1-1; CDR3aa: CASSLGQPYTEAFF; CDR3nt: TGTGCCAGCAGCTTAGGACAGCCCTACACTGAAGCTTTCTTT
d_gene: NA; v_gene: TRBV2; abundance: few; j_gene: TRBJ2-7; CDR3aa: CASSYRPSYEQYF; CDR3nt: TGTGCCAGCAGCTACCGTCCTTCCTACGAGCAGTACTTC
d_gene: TRBD1; v_gene: TRBV11-2; abundance: NA; j_gene: TRBJ1-6; CDR3aa: CASSRDRAYNSPLHF; CDR3nt: TGTGCCAGCAGCCGCGACAGGGCGTATAATTCACCCCTCCACTTT
d_gene: NA; v_gene: TRBV30; abundance: NA; j_gene: TRBJ2-7; CDR3aa: CAWSRRSYEQYF; CDR3nt: TGTGCCTGGAGTAGGCGGAGTTACGAGCAGTACTTC
d_gene: NA; v_gene: TRBV7-9; abundance: NA; j_gene: TRBJ2-2; CDR3aa: CASSFRGTVSNTGELFF; CDR3nt: TGTGCCAGCAGCTTTCGGGGGACAGTTTCGAACACCGGGGAGCTGTTTTTT
d_gene: NA; v_gene: TRBV4-3; abundance: NA; j_gene: TRBJ1-5; CDR3aa: CASAQGMYQPQHF; CDR3nt: TGCGCCAGCGCGCAGGGGATGTATCAGCCCCAGCATTTT
d_gene: NA; v_gene: TRBV2; abundance: NA; j_gene: TRBJ1-5; CDR3aa: CASRQDNQPQHF; CDR3nt: TGTGCCAGCAGACAGGACAATCAGCCCCAGCATTTT
d_gene: TRBD1; v_gene: TRBV19; abundance: NA; j_gene: TRBJ1-2; CDR3aa: CASSIVTGGTTAYTF; CDR3nt: TGTGCCAGTAGTATTGTCACAGGGGGCACCACGGCCTACACCTTC
d_gene: NA; v_gene: TRBV12-3/TRBV12-4; abundance: NA; j_gene: TRBJ1-4; CDR3aa: CATNLRGKLFF; CDR3nt: TGTGCCACTAACCTGCGGGGAAAACTGTTTTTT
d_gene: NA; v_gene: TRBV5-6; abundance: NA; j_gene: TRBJ1-2; CDR3aa: CASSLGGAVPGDYTF; CDR3nt: TGTGCCAGCAGCTTGGGTGGGGCTGTCCCCGGGGATTACACCTTC
d_gene: NA; v_gene: TRBV7-2; abundance: few; j_gene: TRBJ1-1; CDR3aa: CASSLDRWETEAFF; CDR3nt: TGTGCCAGCAGCTTAGATAGGTGGGAGACTGAAGCTTTCTTT
d_gene: NA; v_gene: TRBV20-1; abundance: NA; j_gene: TRBJ1-1; CDR3aa: CSASGSAATEAFF; CDR3nt: TGCAGTGCTAGTGGCTCAGCGGCCACTGAAGCTTTCTTT
d_gene: NA; v_gene: TRBV6-4; abundance: NA; j_gene: TRBJ2-1; CDR3aa: CASSVEGGSYNEQFF; CDR3nt: TGTGCCAGCAGTGTCGAGGGCGGCTCCTACAATGAGCAGTTCTTC
d_gene: NA; v_gene: TRBV6-7; abundance: few; j_gene: TRBJ2-7; CDR3aa: CASSFLSTRSSYEQYF; CDR3nt: TGTGCCAGCAGCTTTCTATCGACTAGGAGCTCCTACGAGCAGTACTTC
d_gene: NA; v_gene: TRBV9; abundance: NA; j_gene: TRBJ1-2; CDR3aa: CASSAYYGYTF; CDR3nt: TGTGCCAGCAGCGCCTACTATGGCTACACCTTC
d_gene: NA; v_gene: TRBV7-2; abundance: few; j_gene: TRBJ1-4; CDR3aa: CASSPVLRGEKLFF; CDR3nt: TGTGCCAGCAGCCCGGTCCTGAGGGGGGAAAAACTGTTTTTT
d_gene: NA; v_gene: TRBV15; abundance: few; j_gene: TRBJ1-2; CDR3aa: CATSRELYGYTF; CDR3nt: TGTGCCACCAGCAGAGAGCTGTATGGCTACACCTTC
d_gene: TRBD2; v_gene: TRBV20-1; abundance: NA; j_gene: TRBJ2-7; CDR3aa: CSASRGGTLGFREQYF; CDR3nt: TGCAGTGCTAGTAGGGGAGGGACTCTAGGCTTTCGAGAGCAGTACTTC
d_gene: TRBD1; v_gene: TRBV12-3/TRBV12-4; abundance: NA; j_gene: TRBJ2-3; CDR3aa: CASSATGTDTQYF; CDR3nt: TGTGCCAGCAGCGCGACAGGGACAGATACGCAGTATTTT
d_gene: NA; v_gene: TRBV6-1; abundance: NA; j_gene: TRBJ1-2; CDR3aa: CASSRDLDWGGYTF; CDR3nt: TGTGCCAGCAGCCGGGACCTCGATTGGGGTGGCTACACCTTC